Below, 15 T cell receptor beta chains from the same sample are listed, as sequenced in a study of blood T cell repertoires in COVID-19. The data were produced by immunoSEQ multiplex PCR, yet TCRdb's version contains in-frame clones alone and is incomplete. The data contain tens of thousands of clones, 75% to 85% of them singletons. Sequenced input: peripheral blood. Receptors originate from a woman between 65 and 79 years old with acute or convalescent COVID-19.

The rearrangement links TRBV5-4 to TRBJ1-3; possible D gene TRBD1, 6 bases. With 6 bases removed from V and 8 bases from J, the gap between germline ends came to 15 bases. This CDR3 spans 13 amino acids. Germline V gene sequence: CDR1 SGHNT, CDR2 YYREEE (reference sequence). CDR3 nucleotide sequence: TGTGCCAGCAACTTACAGGGATTGGACACCATATATTTT. Amino acid sequence: CASNLQGLDTIYF.

V and J are TRBV4-1 and TRBJ2-7; weak D call: TRBD1 (5 bases). V gave up 2 bases and J gave up 3 bases, with 8 bases separating them. Germline loops: CDR1 MGHRA, CDR2 YSYEKL. The CDR3 contains 13 residues. The CDR3 protein is CASSQKQDYEQYF. In nucleotides, the CDR3 is TGCGCCAGCAGCCAAAAACAGGACTACGAGCAGTACTTC.

This sequence joins TRBV20-1 and TRBJ1-1; D perhaps matches TRBD1 (6 bases). V lost 3 bases to trimming and J lost 11 bases, with 10 bases between them. Germline V gene data show CDR1 as DFQATT and CDR2 as SNEGSKA (reference sequence). The CDR3 contains 10 residues. The CDR3 loop is CSASGQQAFF. CDR3 bases: TGCAGTGCTAGCGGACAGCAGGCTTTCTTT.

The J gene is TRBJ1-1, the V gene TRBV7-8; no reliable D call. The germline V gene has CDR1 SGHVS and CDR2 FQNEAQ. V was clipped by 5 bases and J by 4 bases, with 20 bases between them. The CDR3 is made up of 16 amino acids. The DNA for the CDR3 is TGTGCCAGCAGCCAGACTCAGACGGGAACCGCCACTGAAGCTTTCTTT. Amino acid sequence: CASSQTQTGTATEAFF.

This clone showed up just once. This chain connects TRBV19 to TRBJ2-1, with TRBD2 identical over 9 bases. The length of the CDR3 is 15 residues. Trimming took 6 bases from V and 4 from J; bases not matched to a gene: 7. Germline CDR1 LNHDA, CDR2 SQIVND (reference sequence). CDR3 nucleotides: TGTGCCAGTAGCCTTCTAGCGGGGTGGTACAATGAGCAGTTCTTC. This sequence encodes CASSLLAGWYNEQFF.

This clone was counted a few times. The V gene is TRBV3-1 (or the pseudogene TRBV3-2), the J gene TRBJ2-6; the D gene is possibly TRBD2 (6 bases). CDR1 and CDR2 from the germline V gene are LGHDT and YNNKEL (reference sequence). V was trimmed by 4 bases and J by 2 bases, leaving 9 bases between them. The CDR3 is 15 amino acids. This CDR3 is CASSPRLAGANVLTF. In DNA, the CDR3 is TGTGCCAGCAGCCCCCGACTAGCTGGGGCCAACGTCCTGACTTTC.

This chain joins TRBV7-8 and TRBJ2-6, with D possibly being TRBD1 (5 bases). The CDR3 runs 18 residues. Looked up from germline, CDR1 is SGHVS and CDR2 is FQNEAQ. V lost 0 bases and J 2 bases, leaving 14 bases between the germline ends. CDR3 bases: TGTGCCAGCAGCTTAGCAGCGACAGTTCCCGCTGGGGCCAACGTCCTGACTTTC. Amino acids: CASSLAATVPAGANVLTF.

The chain couples TRBV2 to TRBJ2-7, with D hard to call. CDR3 length: 11 amino acids. CDR1 and CDR2 (germline): SNHLY, FYNNEI. Trimming stripped 0 bases from V and 9 bases from J, with 6 bases between. The CDR3 DNA sequence: TGTGCCAGCAGTGAAGCGCTAGGGCAGTACTTC. Amino acids: CASSEALGQYF.

The chain links TRBV7-9 to TRBJ2-7; D possibly corresponds to TRBD2 (6 bases). Between the trimmed V and J ends, which lost 5 bases and 4 bases, there was a span of 9 bases. The CDR3 is 12 residues long. The V gene's germline CDR1 is SEHNR and CDR2 FQNEAQ (reference sequence). The CDR3 DNA reads as TGTGCCAGCAGCCCCGGGGGTTACGAGCAGTACTTC. Its protein product is CASSPGGYEQYF.

The chain uses TRBV2 and TRBJ1-1; D gene uncertain. The CDR3 totals 14 residues. Trimming pared 7 bases from V and 0 bases from J, leaving 12 bases between. Per germline, CDR1 SNHLY and CDR2 FYNNEI. The CDR3 reads CASILTDLNTEAFF. The CDR3 coding sequence is TGTGCCAGCATTCTAACAGATCTGAACACTGAAGCTTTCTTT.

This clone was seen a handful of times. This chain uses TRBV5-1 with TRBJ2-1, with a possible D match to TRBD1 (7 bases). The germline V gene has CDR1 SGHRS and CDR2 YFSETQ. V dropped 6 bases and J dropped 6 bases, with 19 bases sitting between them. The CDR3 is 15 amino acids. This chain's CDR3 is CASTPAGTVGNEQFF. The CDR3 nucleotides are TGCGCCAGCACCCCGGCGGGGACAGTCGGCAATGAGCAGTTCTTC.

This chain uses TRBV28 with TRBJ2-3; 12 bases match TRBD2. Germline V gene lookup returns CDR1 MDHEN and CDR2 SYDVKM. J was trimmed by 8 bases and V by 2 bases; bases with no gene match: 5. The CDR3 sequence is 15 residues long. The CDR3 DNA is TGTGCCAGCAGTTTACTAGCGGGAGGGCCAGGTACGCAGTATTTT. It yields the protein CASSLLAGGPGTQYF.

The genes are TRBV6-2 or TRBV6-3 and TRBJ1-5; D uncertain. Per the germline V gene, CDR1 is MNHEY and CDR2 is SVGEGT. With 0 bases removed from V and 6 bases from J, the gap between germline ends came to 9 bases. The CDR3 is made up of 14 amino acids. CDR3 sequence reads: CASSYSRGFQPQHF. CDR3 sequence (DNA): TGTGCCAGCAGTTACTCGAGAGGGTTTCAGCCCCAGCATTTT.

This clone has just one count. The chain uses TRBV6-5 and TRBJ2-7, with D maybe TRBD2 (5 bases). Trimming stripped 7 bases from V and 2 bases from J, with 12 bases between. The CDR3 totals 13 residues. Germline V gene lookup returns CDR1 MNHEY and CDR2 SVGAGI. CDR3 sequence reads: CASMRDETYEQYF. CDR3 coding DNA: TGTGCCAGCATGAGGGATGAGACCTACGAGCAGTACTTC.

CDR3 sequence reads: CASSYTGLEVHEQYF. CDR3 bases: TGTGCCAGCAGTTACACGGGACTAGAAGTCCACGAGCAGTACTTC. This rearrangement joins TRBV6-6 to TRBJ2-7; 8 positions match TRBD2. This CDR3 comprises 15 residues. The junction had 8 bases not matched to a gene; V was cut back by 2 bases and J by 5 bases. Germline CDR1 and CDR2: MNHNY and SVGAGI (reference sequence).